The T cell receptor (beta chain) described here comes from a study of T cell clusters in autoimmune cytopenias. The wider study: Per sample, median TRB depth was roughly 56,000 reads, yielding a median about 2,500 distinct clonotypes.

TRB amplification used around 260 ng of peripheral blood genomic DNA. Germline V gene lookup returns CDR1 MNHNS and CDR2 SASEGT. This CDR3 contains 18 residues. One tube held mixed TRB-A and TRB-B primer pools for touch-down PCR. No DNA is given; TCRdb re-called the multiplex PCR reads and lists each CDR3 protein once. This listing includes several thousand distinct CDR3 sequences. To note about this clonotype: Its antigen is unidentified.

Study outcomes and limitations: TRB repertoire shifts in secondary cytopenia and chronic lymphocytic leukemia mostly reflected lymphoma, not autoimmunity. Physiological T cell clusters of healthy donors were apparently absent in primary autoimmune cytopenia patients.

Sample: peripheral blood. The source of this sequence is a human donor with an autoimmune cytopenia or autoimmune hepatitis (not recorded which). The V gene is TRBV6-1, the J gene TRBJ1-1. This chain's CDR3 is CASRRTQAGTYADTEAFF.